The entry that follows covers one T cell receptor (beta chain) sequence. This CDR3 comprises 15 residues. With 1 base removed from V and 6 bases from J, the gap between germline ends came to 16 bases. Germline loops: CDR1 LGHDT, CDR2 YNNKEL (reference sequence). Libraries were prepared by immunoSEQ multiplex PCR; TCRdb keeps only in-frame clonotypes and omits some of them. This table holds around 290,000 clones, 90% found once. This entry is derived from a study of blood T cell repertoires in COVID-19. The age range of participants was about 18 to 100 years, with residence in under 25 US areas. Participants reported their clinical history, and cohort assignment relied on those reports. Each recovered donor of Cohort 3 presented with two negative PCRs, clearance, or symptom resolution.

The clonotype comes from a woman aged 25 to 45 who had recovered from COVID-19. The rearrangement uses TRBV3-1 (or the pseudogene TRBV3-2) and TRBJ2-7, with D possibly being TRBD2 (5 bases). The specimen sequenced was PBMCs or T cells enriched from blood (not recorded which). The CDR3 nucleotides are TGTGCCAGCAGCCAAGCCGGAGGCTTAAATGGCGAGCAGTACTTC. Its protein product is CASSQAGGLNGEQYF.